This T cell receptor (beta chain) was retrieved from a study of Graves' ophthalmopathy and Graves' hyperthyroidism. Whole-study results and caveats: Progression of ophthalmopathy was predicted by the model with roughly 68% sensitivity and approximately 72% specificity.

The CDR3 runs to 13 residues. V was trimmed by 3 bases and J by 8 bases, leaving 13 bases between them. Exclusion covered patients with other autoimmune diseases or uncontrolled infections (as well as pregnancy or lactation). What supplied the PBMCs was approximately 10 ml of fresh peripheral blood. This clonotype was observed at least ten times. Its target is unknown. Scientists amplified the TCR beta CDR3 regions from RNA transcripts. An opening RT-PCR round employed HTBI primers and preceded a second-round multiplex PCR. TCRdb itself ran the multiplex PCR reads through MiXCR, one entry per CDR3 protein. The sample contains about 160,000 distinct CDR3 sequences, 30% to 45% of which appear only once.

V gene TRBV12-3 or TRBV12-4 combines with J gene TRBJ1-2; a possible D gene is TRBD1 (5 bases). Material for sequencing was peripheral blood. The source of this sequence is a woman aged 35 to 49 with Graves' ophthalmopathy. CDR3 coding DNA: TGTGCCAGCAGTTTGCAGGGTTCCTACGGCTACACCTTC. Its translation is CASSLQGSYGYTF.